The 9 T cell receptor beta chains in this list originate from one sample, sequenced in a study of cytomegalovirus exposure and HLA in healthy donors. A multiplex PCR was run with 60 Vbeta primers and 13 Jbeta primers. Clones were read by immunoSEQ multiplex PCR, and TCRdb kept only the in-frame ones, dropping some. The sample includes about 83,000 clones. Sequenced sample: PBMCs. The receptors were gathered from a man aged 18 to 29 in good health and CMV-seropositive.

This chain joins TRBV9 and TRBJ2-2, with a weak D call TRBD1 (6 bases). In germline, CDR1 is SGDLS, CDR2 YYNGEE. The length of the CDR3 is 15 residues. V was shortened by 4 bases and J by 10 bases, with 20 bases between the two germline ends. In DNA form, the CDR3 reads TGTGCCAGCAGCATCCAGACAGGCCCTCGGATGGAGCTGTTTTTT. This encodes CASSIQTGPRMELFF. Together with reference TRBV9 and TRBJ2-2, the CDR3 gives the full variable domain: DSGVTQTPKHLITATGQRVTLRCSPRSGDLSVYWYQQSLDQGLQFLIQYYNGEERAKGNILERFSAQQFPDLHSELNLSSLELGDSALYFCASSIQTGPRMELFFGEGSRLTVL.

The gene calls are TRBV7-9 and TRBJ1-2; TRBD1 agrees at 8 bases. The germline gives CDR1 SEHNR, CDR2 FQNEAQ (reference sequence). The CDR3 consists of 16 residues. V was clipped by 5 bases and J by 1 base; unmatched bases: 9. The DNA for the CDR3 is TGTGCCAGCAGCAGCGGACAGGGACCTTTTAACTATGGCTACACCTTC. As protein: CASSSGQGPFNYGYTF.

The chain employs TRBV7-2 and TRBJ2-3; 16 bases are a match to TRBD2. The CDR3 loop spans 17 amino acids. V was pared by 1 base and J by 4 bases, with 2 bases of the junction left unmatched. Germline CDR1 and CDR2: SGHTA and FQGNSA. Here the CDR3 reads CASSLVGTSGRADTQYF. The CDR3, as DNA: TGTGCCAGCAGCTTAGTAGGGACTAGCGGGAGGGCAGATACGCAGTATTTT. Together with reference TRBV7-2 and TRBJ2-3, the CDR3 gives the full variable domain: GAGVSQSPSNKVTEKGKDVELRCDPISGHTALYWYRQSLGQGLEFLIYFQGNSAPDKSGLPSDRFSAERTGGSVSTLTIQRTQQEDSAVYLCASSLVGTSGRADTQYFGPGTRLTVL.

This chain links TRBV11-2 with TRBJ1-1, with D possibly matching TRBD1 (6 bases). Trimming removed 0 bases from V and 9 bases from J, with 14 bases in between. Germline CDR1 reads SGHAT; CDR2 reads FQNNGV. The CDR3 has 14 amino acids. CDR3 sequence: CASSLDQRGTQAFF. The DNA for the CDR3 is TGTGCCAGCAGCTTAGATCAGAGGGGGACACAAGCTTTCTTT.

The rearrangement joins TRBV5-1 to TRBJ1-6; D is perhaps TRBD1 (6 bases). Germline-derived CDR1 and CDR2 are SGHRS and YFSETQ. The germline V and J ends were trimmed by 5 bases and 7 bases, with 22 bases remaining between them. The CDR3 spans 17 residues. DNA for the CDR3: TGCGCCAGCAGTCAAACAGGGTCAGCACCAGCCAATTCACCCCTCCACTTT. Translation: CASSQTGSAPANSPLHF.

The chain joins TRBV9 to TRBJ2-3; TRBD1 is a possible D gene (5 bases). V gave up 0 bases and J gave up 4 bases, with 9 bases separating them. This CDR3 contains 14 residues. From germline, CDR1 is SGDLS and CDR2 YYNGEE. This CDR3 is CASSVEQVSDTQYF. CDR3 nucleotide sequence: TGTGCCAGCAGCGTAGAACAGGTCTCAGATACGCAGTATTTT.

V gene TRBV27 combines with J gene TRBJ1-2; tentative D call: TRBD1 (5 bases). Deletions cut 7 bases from V and 5 bases from J, with 20 bases between. From germline, CDR1 is MNHEY and CDR2 SMNVEV (reference sequence). The CDR3 loop spans 15 amino acids. The CDR3 spells CASKKFPGDAYGYTF. The CDR3 nucleotides read TGTGCCAGCAAAAAATTCCCGGGGGACGCATATGGCTACACCTTC.

This chain joins TRBV5-1 and TRBJ2-5; the match to TRBD2 covers 12 bases. There are 15 residues in the CDR3. J gave up 5 bases and V 2 bases, and 4 bases lay outside the gene matches. Germline CDR1 is SGHRS and CDR2 is YFSETQ. The CDR3 DNA reads as TGCGCCAGCAGCTTAGGGACTAGCGGGCCGGAGACCCAGTACTTC. Residues: CASSLGTSGPETQYF.

This rearrangement joins TRBV18 to TRBJ1-5, with TRBD1 matching 10 bases. Trimming removed 6 bases from V and 2 bases from J; junction bases left unmatched: 4. The CDR3 spans 15 residues. The germline V gene encodes CDR1 KGHSH and CDR2 LQKENI. CDR3 bases: TGTGCCAGCTCCCCCGGGACAGGGGGCAATCAGCCCCAGCATTTT. Translation: CASSPGTGGNQPQHF. Based on the CDR3 plus reference TRBV18 and TRBJ1-5, the full variable domain is NAGVMQNPRHLVRRRGQEARLRCSPMKGHSHVYWYRQLPEEGLKFMVYLQKENIIDESGMPKERFSAEFPKEGPSILRIQQVVRGDSAAYFCASSPGTGGNQPQHFGDGTRLSIL.